This TCR beta chain was captured in a study of post-analysis software for immune sequencing data. Across the study: Clinical courses comprised relapsing-remitting, secondary progressive and progressive-relapsing multiple sclerosis.

The study's findings and limits: Samples prepared in the same batch strongly co-clustered by F measure. In patients, TRBV5-6, TRBV5-1 and TRBV20-1 belonged to five TRBV segments found more frequently than in controls.

The CDR3 consists of 12 residues. The V gene lost 2 bases and the J gene lost 5 bases, with 6 bases spanning the gap. Germline CDR1 reads SEHNR; CDR2 reads FQNEAQ (reference sequence). The sample holds many counts of this clonotype. No antigen is known for it. Unique molecular identifiers were present in the TCR beta cDNA libraries. Via MiXCR, TCRdb re-called the PCR reads, giving one row per CDR3 protein. The sample includes some 450,000 distinct CDR3 sequences, around 40% seen only once; the top ten take about 12%. This receptor was identified in a girl under 18 with multiple sclerosis. The chain employs TRBV7-9 and TRBJ2-5; D gene unclear. The sample consisted of blood. The CDR3 DNA reads TGTGCCAGCAGCTTATTTTCGGAGACCCAGTACTTC. This sequence encodes CASSLFSETQYF.